The source of this T cell receptor (beta chain) is a study of blood T cell repertoires in COVID-19. Study-wide background: Nucleic acid was either cDNA or gDNA, and it came from T cells, B-cell-depleted T cells, or PBMCs.

Methods used by the authors: Reference gene primers were amplified, and this amplification served to estimate nucleated cell counts. The table came from immunoSEQ multiplex PCR; TCRdb's copy has only in-frame clones and leaves some out. The V and J calls and clone size come from that table; D and trimming were worked out from the DNA. The data show 150,000 to 200,000 clones, 75% to 85% seen once. Cohorts were determined from participant-reported clinical history. Sample: PBMCs or T cells enriched from blood (not recorded which). This sequence was found in a man aged 35 to 55 who had recovered from COVID-19.

The CDR3 here is CASSLQGSGNTIYF. CDR3 bases: TGTGCCAGCAGCCTACAGGGCTCTGGAAACACCATATATTTT. The chain carries TRBV4-2 and TRBJ1-3; D may be TRBD1 (6 bases). Trimming took off 4 bases at V and 0 bases at J, with 7 bases between the two ends. The CDR3 has 14 residues. CDR1 is LGHNA, CDR2 YNFKEQ, per germline.